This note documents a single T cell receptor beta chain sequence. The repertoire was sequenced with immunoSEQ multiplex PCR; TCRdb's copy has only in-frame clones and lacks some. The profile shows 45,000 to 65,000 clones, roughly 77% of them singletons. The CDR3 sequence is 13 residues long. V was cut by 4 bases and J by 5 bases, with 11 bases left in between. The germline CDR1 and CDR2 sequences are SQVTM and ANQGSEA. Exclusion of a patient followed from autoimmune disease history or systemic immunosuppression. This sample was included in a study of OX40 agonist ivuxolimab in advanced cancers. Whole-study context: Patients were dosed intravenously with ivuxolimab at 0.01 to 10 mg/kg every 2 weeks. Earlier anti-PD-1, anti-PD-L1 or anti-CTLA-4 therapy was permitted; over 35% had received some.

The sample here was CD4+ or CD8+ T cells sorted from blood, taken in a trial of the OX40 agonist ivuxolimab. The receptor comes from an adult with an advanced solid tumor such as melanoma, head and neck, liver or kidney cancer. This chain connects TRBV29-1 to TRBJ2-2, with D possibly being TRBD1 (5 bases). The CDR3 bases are TGCAGCGTTGGATACAAGGGGACCGGGGAGCTGTTTTTT. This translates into CSVGYKGTGELFF.